The 12 T cell receptor beta chains below were found in one sample sequenced in a study of T cell repertoires in cytomegalovirus infection. TCRdb passed the reads through MiXCR, listing each CDR3 protein once. The top ten hold more than 2.5% of the sample, which has hundreds of thousands of distinct CDR3 sequences, around 10% seen once. Sequencing used PBMCs. These receptors were collected from a human donor in good health (CMV status not recorded). Some clones in this sample may be carry-over from other donors' samples.

In this sample, this clonotype turned up many times. CDR3 loop: CSAVKDGYEQYF. CDR3 DNA sequence: TGCAGCGCAGTTAAGGACGGGTACGAGCAGTACTTC. The chain links TRBV29-1 to TRBJ2-7; D not resolved. The CDR3 totals 12 residues. Germline V gene data show CDR1 as SQVTM and CDR2 as ANQGSEA. V was clipped by 7 bases and J by 4 bases, with 14 bases between them.

This clonotype was recorded many times. The V call is TRBV6-2 or TRBV6-3, the J call TRBJ2-3, with 10 bases matching TRBD2. CDR1 and CDR2 from the germline V gene are MNHEY and SVGEGT. The V gene end was trimmed by 2 bases and the J gene end by 3 bases; junction bases not matched to a gene: 5. The CDR3 runs to 16 residues. Here the CDR3 DNA reads TGTGCCAGCAGTTACGGGACTAGCGTTGCGACAGATACGCAGTATTTT. It codes for CASSYGTSVATDTQYF.

The chain employs TRBV28 and TRBJ1-5, with D unresolved. V lost 3 bases, J lost 7 bases, and 13 bases lay in between. This CDR3 is 14 amino acids long. Germline V gene sequence: CDR1 MDHEN, CDR2 SYDVKM. The CDR3 is CASSFISPGQPQHF. In DNA form, the CDR3 reads TGTGCCAGCAGTTTCATCAGCCCTGGCCAGCCCCAGCATTTT.

This clonotype has at least ten counts. V gene TRBV28 combines with J gene TRBJ2-7, with TRBD1 matching over 9 bases. The CDR3 extends over 15 amino acids. The germline V gene encodes CDR1 MDHEN and CDR2 SYDVKM. V shed 7 bases and J 7 bases; nucleotides not matched to a gene: 14. CDR3 DNA: TGTGCCAGCACCCCCGCACAGGGGGCCCTCGGGGAGCAGTACGTC. Translated: CASTPAQGALGEQYV.

This clonotype was found many times. The chain links TRBV20-1 to TRBJ2-1; D gene uncertain. The CDR3 is made up of 14 amino acids. Germline CDR1 DFQATT, CDR2 SNEGSKA (reference sequence). V was clipped by 6 bases and J by 1 base, with 13 bases between them. DNA for the CDR3: TGCAGTGCCACGGACGGAATGTCCTACAATGAGCAGTTCTTC. Its protein product is CSATDGMSYNEQFF.

This clonotype was seen at least ten times. The J gene is TRBJ2-3, the V gene TRBV18; 7 nucleotides agree with TRBD2. Trimming cost V 6 bases and J 2 bases; bases outside gene matches: 5. The CDR3 sequence is 14 residues long. The germline CDR1 and CDR2 sequences are KGHSH and LQKENI. DNA of the CDR3: TGTGCCAGCTCTAGCGGGTCACTCACAGATACGCAGTATTTT. Its protein is CASSSGSLTDTQYF.

In its sample, this clonotype was seen many times. The chain couples TRBV20-1 to TRBJ1-2, with TRBD1 matching 7 bases. Trimming cost V 1 base and J 4 bases; bases outside gene matches: 12. The CDR3 consists of 16 residues. In germline, CDR1 is DFQATT, CDR2 SNEGSKA (reference sequence). The CDR3 region is CSARGDPGQRFYGYTF. CDR3 in DNA: TGCAGTGCTAGAGGGGATCCGGGACAGCGATTCTATGGCTACACCTTC.

In its sample, this clonotype was seen many times. The chain couples TRBV5-6 to TRBJ2-1; D is unresolved. Per the germline V gene, CDR1 is SGHDT and CDR2 is YYEEEE. The CDR3 runs 12 residues. With 0 bases removed from V and 7 bases from J, the gap between germline ends came to 5 bases. The CDR3 here is CASSLAINEQFF. CDR3 DNA sequence: TGTGCCAGCAGCTTGGCCATTAATGAGCAGTTCTTC. Together with reference TRBV5-6 and TRBJ2-1, the CDR3 gives the full variable domain: DAGVTQSPTHLIKTRGQQVTLRCSPKSGHDTVSWYQQALGQGPQFIFQYYEEEERQRGNFPDRFSGHQFPNYSSELNVNALLLGDSALYLCASSLAINEQFFGPGTRLTVL.

This clonotype came up many times. This chain joins TRBV20-1 and TRBJ2-5; unclear D gene. Between the trimmed V and J ends, which lost 6 bases and 2 bases, there was a span of 7 bases. CDR1 and CDR2 from the germline V gene are DFQATT and SNEGSKA (reference sequence). This CDR3 is built from 11 residues. The CDR3 loop reads CSAGRQETQYF. The CDR3 region has the DNA TGCAGTGCCGGACGGCAAGAGACCCAGTACTTC.

This clonotype was seen ten or more times. The chain recombines TRBV7-3 with TRBJ2-3; 12 nucleotides match TRBD2. V gave up 5 bases and J gave up 3 bases; unmatched junction bases: 6. The CDR3 has 16 amino acids. Germline lookup yields CDR1 SGHTA and CDR2 FQGTGA. CDR3 loop: CASSPLAGGRTDTQYF. The CDR3 nucleotides read TGTGCCAGCAGCCCTCTAGCGGGGGGGCGTACAGATACGCAGTATTTT.

This clonotype was seen repeatedly, ten times or more. The chain joins TRBV12-3 or TRBV12-4 to TRBJ1-2, with TRBD1 as a possible D gene (6 bases). This CDR3 comprises 15 residues. Trimming cost V 4 bases and J 3 bases, with 15 bases left between them. The DNA for the CDR3 is TGTGCCAGCAGTTCGTCAGGGGACATACACTATGGCTACACCTTC. It encodes CASSSSGDIHYGYTF.

There are many counts of this clonotype. The chain combines TRBV4-1 with TRBJ2-1; possibly TRBD1 for D (5 bases). V was clipped by 1 base and J by 8 bases, with 18 bases between them. CDR1 MGHRA and CDR2 YSYEKL come from the germline V gene. The CDR3 is 16 amino acids. As DNA, the CDR3 is TGCGCCAGCAGCCAAGGCGCAGTAAGGGGAAACTATGAGCAGTTCTTC. It translates to CASSQGAVRGNYEQFF.